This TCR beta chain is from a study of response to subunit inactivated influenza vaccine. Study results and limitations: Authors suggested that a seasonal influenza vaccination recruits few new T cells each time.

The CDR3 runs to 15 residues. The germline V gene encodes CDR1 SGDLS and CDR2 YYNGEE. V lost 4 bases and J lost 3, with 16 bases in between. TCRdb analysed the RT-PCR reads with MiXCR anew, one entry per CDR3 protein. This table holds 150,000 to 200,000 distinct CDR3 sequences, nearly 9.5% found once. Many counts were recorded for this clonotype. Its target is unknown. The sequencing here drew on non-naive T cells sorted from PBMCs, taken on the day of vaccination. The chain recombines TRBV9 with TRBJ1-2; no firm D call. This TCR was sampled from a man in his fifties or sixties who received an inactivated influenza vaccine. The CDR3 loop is CASSPLGGIDYGYTF. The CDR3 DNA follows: TGTGCCAGCAGCCCACTTGGTGGGATCGACTATGGCTACACCTTC.